In its sample, the clone carrying this TCR beta chain was seen a few times. These data belong to a study of T cells in Graves' hyperthyroidism and ophthalmopathy. In making diagnoses, clinical symptoms, serum thyroxine and TRAb, thyroid ultrasound and orbital computed tomography were all used. CDR1 and CDR2 (germline): LNHDA, SQIVND (reference sequence). The V and J ends lost 5 bases and 2 bases respectively, with 12 bases between them. There are 14 residues in the CDR3. Amplified TCR beta CDR3 regions derived from RNA transcripts. First-round RT-PCR targeting the TCR CDR3 was performed with the HTBI primer set. Via MiXCR, TCRdb re-called the multiplex PCR reads, giving one row per CDR3 protein. The sample lists hundreds of thousands of distinct CDR3 sequences; just over 45% were seen once.

Sequencing was performed on peripheral blood or thyroid tissue (not recorded which). The chain uses TRBV19 and TRBJ2-5; no clear D gene. The sequence was collected from a woman under 30 with Graves' hyperthyroidism. CDR3 bases: TGTGCCAGTAGTCCCCCGTTGAGGCAAGAGACCCAGTACTTC. It specifies CASSPPLRQETQYF.